This entry lists 14 T cell receptor beta chains sequenced from one sample in a study of CD8+ T cells in alopecia areata. The treatment: oral pan-JAK inhibitor, 5-10 mg twice daily. Sequencing used cDNA as its template, made by extracting RNA and reverse transcribing it. Assay: immunoSEQ multiplex PCR; the TCRdb copy retains only in-frame clones and omits some. The data contain about 110,000 clones, 50% to 75% of them seen just once; the ten biggest clones take up about 12%. The sequencing here drew on CD8+ T cells sorted from blood, taken at week 24, from a patient treated with tofacitinib. These receptors were obtained from a human donor with alopecia areata.

The DNA for the CDR3 is TGTGCCAGCAGCCCGACAGGGCATTATGGCTACACCTTC. Amino acid sequence: CASSPTGHYGYTF. The chain links TRBV27 to TRBJ1-2; 7 bases match TRBD1. The CDR3 runs to 13 residues. Trimming cost V 6 bases and J 5 bases; bases outside gene matches: 6. From germline, CDR1 is MNHEY and CDR2 SMNVEV (reference sequence).

The rearrangement uses TRBV7-9 and TRBJ2-1; TRBD1 might be the D (6 bases). There are 15 residues in the CDR3. Germline V gives CDR1 SEHNR, CDR2 FQNEAQ (reference sequence). The V end was cut by 5 bases, the J end by 3 bases, with 14 bases between. The CDR3: CASSHTTGLYNEQFF. The CDR3 DNA is TGTGCCAGCAGCCATACAACAGGGCTCTACAATGAGCAGTTCTTC.

The V gene is TRBV9, the J gene TRBJ2-2; D possibly uses TRBD1 or TRBD2 (5 bases each). CDR3 length: 15 amino acids. Germline CDR1 SGDLS, CDR2 YYNGEE. V was cut by 4 bases and J by 7 bases, with 17 bases left in between. CDR3 residues: CASSFRDRDGGELFF. CDR3 DNA: TGTGCCAGCAGCTTCCGGGACCGGGACGGCGGGGAGCTGTTTTTT.

The chain is built from TRBV7-9 and TRBJ1-5; the D is unclear. The CDR3 covers 9 residues. V was trimmed by 11 bases and J by 8 bases, leaving 7 bases between them. Germline CDR1 and CDR2: SEHNR and FQNEAQ (reference sequence). CDR3 sequence (DNA): TGTGCCCTCGGAGAGCCCCAGCATTTT. As protein: CALGEPQHF.

This sequence joins TRBV7-6 and TRBJ2-6; weak D call: TRBD1 (6 bases). V was pared by 5 bases and J by 0 bases, with 17 bases between. CDR3 length: 18 amino acids. CDR1 and CDR2 (germline): SGHVS, FNYEAQ. The CDR3 DNA follows: TGTGCCAGCAGCCCCCTCGGGACAACGAGCTCTGGGGCCAACGTCCTGACTTTC. This gives the protein CASSPLGTTSSGANVLTF. Based on the CDR3 plus reference TRBV7-6 and TRBJ2-6, the full variable domain is GAGVSQSPRYKVTKRGQDVALRCDPISGHVSLYWYRQALGQGPEFLTYFNYEAQQDKSGLPNDRFSAERPEGSISTLTIQRTEQRDSAMYRCASSPLGTTSSGANVLTFGAGSRLTVL.

The table lists this clone with a few counts. V is TRBV27 and J is TRBJ2-3; no reliable D call. Germline assignment: CDR1 MNHEY and CDR2 SMNVEV (reference sequence). Trimming cost V 6 bases and J 5 bases, with 12 bases left between them. This CDR3 is 13 amino acids long. In nucleotides, the CDR3 is TGTGCCAGCAGCTTCTCGTTCGGAGATACGCAGTATTTT. Its protein is CASSFSFGDTQYF.

The DNA of the CDR3 is TGTGCCAGCAGCCCTCACAGGGACACTGAAGCTTTCTTT. Residues: CASSPHRDTEAFF. This sequence joins TRBV5-6 and TRBJ1-1, with a weak D call TRBD1 (6 bases). The CDR3 runs to 13 residues. Germline-derived CDR1 and CDR2 are SGHDT and YYEEEE. V shed 4 bases and J shed 3 bases, with 10 bases lying between them.

In its sample, this clone was seen a few times. This chain connects TRBV4-2 to TRBJ2-3; TRBD2 might be the D (5 bases). The ends were cut back, 0 bases at V and 0 bases at J, with 10 bases in the middle. This CDR3 spans 16 amino acids. CDR1 LGHNA and CDR2 YNFKEQ come from the germline V gene. DNA of the CDR3: TGTGCCAGCAGCCAAGAAGACGGACTGAGCACAGATACGCAGTATTTT. This gives the protein CASSQEDGLSTDTQYF.

The J gene is TRBJ2-7, the V gene TRBV6-5; D uncertain. The CDR3 sequence is 15 residues long. Germline V lookup: CDR1 MNHEY, CDR2 SVGAGI. The germline V and J ends were trimmed by 2 bases and 6 bases, with 17 bases remaining between them. CDR3: CASSYDVPWGTEQYF. In DNA form, the CDR3 reads TGTGCCAGCAGTTACGACGTTCCGTGGGGAACCGAGCAGTACTTC.

The CDR3 region is CASSLGENTEAFF. In DNA, the CDR3 is TGTGCCAGCAGCTTGGGGGAGAACACTGAAGCTTTCTTT. This chain connects TRBV5-4 to TRBJ1-1; D unresolved. The germline V and J ends were trimmed by 0 bases and 1 base, with 4 bases remaining between them. Looked up from germline, CDR1 is SGHNT and CDR2 is YYREEE (reference sequence). The CDR3 is 13 amino acids. The variable domain in full, with the rest retrieved from reference TRBV5-4 and TRBJ1-1, is ETGVTQSPTHLIKTRGQQVTLRCSSQSGHNTVSWYQQALGQGPQFIFQYYREEENGRGNFPPRFSGLQFPNYSSELNVNALELDDSALYLCASSLGENTEAFFGQGTRLTVV.

The V gene is TRBV7-9, the J gene TRBJ1-2; D unresolved. The CDR3 covers 11 residues. CDR1 SEHNR and CDR2 FQNEAQ come from the germline V gene (reference sequence). Trimming left V 3 bases short and J 7 bases short, with 6 bases between. CDR3 nucleotide sequence: TGTGCCAGCAGCTTCGGACGTGGCTACACCTTC. Translation: CASSFGRGYTF.

The chain couples TRBV13 to TRBJ2-7; tentatively, D is TRBD2 (6 bases). Germline CDR1 PRHDT, CDR2 FYEKMQ (reference sequence). Trimming took off 5 bases at V and 0 bases at J, with 8 bases between the two ends. The CDR3 extends over 13 amino acids. The CDR3 DNA reads as TGTGCCAGCAGCCAGGGACTCTCCTACGAGCAGTACTTC. Translated, it gives CASSQGLSYEQYF.

The V and J genes are TRBV13 and TRBJ2-1; 7 bases align to TRBD2. After removal of 2 bases from V and 0 bases from J, the junction contained 4 bases not matched to a gene. Germline CDR1 and CDR2: PRHDT and FYEKMQ (reference sequence). The CDR3 runs 16 residues. DNA for the CDR3: TGTGCCAGCAGCTTACGGGGGGTACGCTCCTACAATGAGCAGTTCTTC. Protein product: CASSLRGVRSYNEQFF.

The chain uses TRBV30 and TRBJ1-1; D uncertain. Deletions cut 3 bases from V and 0 bases from J, with 2 bases between. The CDR3 length is 11 residues. CDR1 and CDR2 (germline): GTSNPN, SVGIG (reference sequence). Here the CDR3 DNA reads TGTGCCTGGAGGATGAACACTGAAGCTTTCTTT. Amino acids: CAWRMNTEAFF.